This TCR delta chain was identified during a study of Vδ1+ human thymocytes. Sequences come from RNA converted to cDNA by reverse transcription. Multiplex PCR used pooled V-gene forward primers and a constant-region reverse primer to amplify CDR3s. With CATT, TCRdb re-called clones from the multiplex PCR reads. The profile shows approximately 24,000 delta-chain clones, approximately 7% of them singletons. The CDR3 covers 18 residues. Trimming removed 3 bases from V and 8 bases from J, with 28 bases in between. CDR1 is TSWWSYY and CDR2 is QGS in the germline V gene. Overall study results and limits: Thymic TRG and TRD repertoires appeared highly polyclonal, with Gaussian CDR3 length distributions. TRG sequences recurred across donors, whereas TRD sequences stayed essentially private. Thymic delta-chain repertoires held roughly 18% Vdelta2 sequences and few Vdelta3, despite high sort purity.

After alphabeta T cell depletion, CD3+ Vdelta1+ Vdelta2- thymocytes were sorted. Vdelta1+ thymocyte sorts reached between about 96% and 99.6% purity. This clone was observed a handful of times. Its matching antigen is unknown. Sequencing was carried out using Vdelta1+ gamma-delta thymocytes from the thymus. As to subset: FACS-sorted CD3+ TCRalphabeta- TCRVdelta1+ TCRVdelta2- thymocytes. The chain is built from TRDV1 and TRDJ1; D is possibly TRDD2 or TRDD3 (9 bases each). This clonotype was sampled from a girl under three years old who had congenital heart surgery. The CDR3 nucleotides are TGTGCTCTTGGGGACAGCCCCCCTTCCTACGGGGATACGGTCAAACTCATCTTT. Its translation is CALGDSPPSYGDTVKLIF.